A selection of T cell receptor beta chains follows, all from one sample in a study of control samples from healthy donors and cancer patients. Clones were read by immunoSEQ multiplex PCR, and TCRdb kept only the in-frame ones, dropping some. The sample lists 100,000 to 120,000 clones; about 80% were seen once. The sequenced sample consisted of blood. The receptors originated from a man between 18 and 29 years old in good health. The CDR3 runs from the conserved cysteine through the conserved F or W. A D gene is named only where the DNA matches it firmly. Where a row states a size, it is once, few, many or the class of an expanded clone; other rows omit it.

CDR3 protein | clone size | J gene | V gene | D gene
CASEWDRPSSGNTIYF | - | TRBJ1-3 | TRBV2 | TRBD1
CASSRINTEAFF | - | TRBJ1-1 | TRBV12-3/TRBV12-4 | -
CASSLDTGGGSPLHF | - | TRBJ1-6 | TRBV7-6 | TRBD1
CASRGFMNTEAFF | - | TRBJ1-1 | TRBV6-5 | -
CASSLSEVPYNEQFF | - | TRBJ2-1 | TRBV7-9 | -
CASSYFGQGRKETQYF | - | TRBJ2-5 | TRBV6-6 | -
CASSLDLFGTDYGYTF | - | TRBJ1-2 | TRBV7-8 | -
CASSPQSLNYGYTF | - | TRBJ1-2 | TRBV18 | -
CASSLYQGRSGNTIYF | few | TRBJ1-3 | TRBV7-6 | -
CASSLSQGVTLGGYTF | - | TRBJ1-2 | TRBV5-6 | TRBD1
CASSGQGYEQYF | - | TRBJ2-7 | TRBV2 | TRBD1
CAGDVDNEQFF | - | TRBJ2-1 | TRBV20-1 | -
CATSDRSNYGYTF | - | TRBJ1-2 | TRBV24-1 | -
CASSYSWREGGYTF | - | TRBJ1-2 | TRBV6-5 | -
CASSQRSDTQYF | - | TRBJ2-3 | TRBV7-9 | -
CASSLTSGAQGTQYF | - | TRBJ2-5 | TRBV5-1 | TRBD2
CASTPHPGGYTF | - | TRBJ1-2 | TRBV28 | -
CASSLGPGQGIPQPQHF | - | TRBJ1-5 | TRBV11-2 | TRBD1
CASSRETGGYGYTF | - | TRBJ1-2 | TRBV2 | TRBD1
CASSQDHGSSGNTIYF | - | TRBJ1-3 | TRBV14 | -
CASSYDRTGAGNQPQHF | - | TRBJ1-5 | TRBV6-2/TRBV6-3 | TRBD1
CASSSSGGGETQYF | few | TRBJ2-5 | TRBV27 | TRBD2
CASSDRSRGSPLHF | - | TRBJ1-6 | TRBV28 | -
CASSFGTGLEQYF | - | TRBJ2-7 | TRBV5-6 | TRBD1
CASSPLGQKDEKLFF | - | TRBJ1-4 | TRBV7-6 | TRBD1
CASSLPGRRAGNTIYF | - | TRBJ1-3 | TRBV28 | -